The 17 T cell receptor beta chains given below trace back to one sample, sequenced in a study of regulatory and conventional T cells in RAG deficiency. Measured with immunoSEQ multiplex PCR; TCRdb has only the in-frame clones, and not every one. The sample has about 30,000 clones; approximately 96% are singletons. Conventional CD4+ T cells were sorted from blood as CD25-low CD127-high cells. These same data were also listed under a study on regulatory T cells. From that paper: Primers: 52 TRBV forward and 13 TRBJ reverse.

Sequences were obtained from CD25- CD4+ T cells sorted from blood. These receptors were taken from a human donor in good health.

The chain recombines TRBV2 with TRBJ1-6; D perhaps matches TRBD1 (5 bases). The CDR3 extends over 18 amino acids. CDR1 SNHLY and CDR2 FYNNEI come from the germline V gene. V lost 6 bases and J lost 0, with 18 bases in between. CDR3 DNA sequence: TGTGCCAGCAGCGGGACTCCTGGATCAGTCTCCTATAATTCACCCCTCCACTTT. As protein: CASSGTPGSVSYNSPLHF.

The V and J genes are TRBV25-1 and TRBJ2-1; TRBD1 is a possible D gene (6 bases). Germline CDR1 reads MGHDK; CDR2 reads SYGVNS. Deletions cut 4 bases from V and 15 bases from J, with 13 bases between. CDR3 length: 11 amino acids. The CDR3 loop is CASSAGALMFF. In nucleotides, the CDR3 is TGTGCCAGCAGTGCAGGGGCCCTAATGTTCTTC.

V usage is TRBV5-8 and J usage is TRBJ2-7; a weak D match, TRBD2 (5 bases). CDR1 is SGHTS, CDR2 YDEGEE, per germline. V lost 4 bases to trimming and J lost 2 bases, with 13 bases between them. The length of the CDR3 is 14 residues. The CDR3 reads CASSRWGVPYEQYF. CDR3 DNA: TGTGCCAGCAGCCGCTGGGGAGTTCCCTACGAGCAGTACTTC.

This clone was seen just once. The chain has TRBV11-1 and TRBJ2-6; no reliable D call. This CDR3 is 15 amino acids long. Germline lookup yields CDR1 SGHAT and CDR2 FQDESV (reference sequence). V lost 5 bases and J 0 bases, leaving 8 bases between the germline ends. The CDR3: CASSPGNSGANVLTF. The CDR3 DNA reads TGTGCCAGCAGCCCAGGTAACTCTGGGGCCAACGTCCTGACTTTC.

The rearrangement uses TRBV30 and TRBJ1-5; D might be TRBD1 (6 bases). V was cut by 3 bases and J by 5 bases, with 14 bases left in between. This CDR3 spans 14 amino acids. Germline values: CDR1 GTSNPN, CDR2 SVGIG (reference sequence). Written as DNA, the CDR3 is TGTGCCTGGAGCCTCACAGGGATCGATCAGCCCCAGCATTTT. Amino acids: CAWSLTGIDQPQHF.

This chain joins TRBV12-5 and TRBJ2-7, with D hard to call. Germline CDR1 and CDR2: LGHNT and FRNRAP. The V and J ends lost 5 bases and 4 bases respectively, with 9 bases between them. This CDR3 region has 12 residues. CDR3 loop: CASGPSEYEQYF. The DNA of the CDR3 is TGTGCTAGTGGTCCGTCGGAGTACGAGCAGTACTTC.

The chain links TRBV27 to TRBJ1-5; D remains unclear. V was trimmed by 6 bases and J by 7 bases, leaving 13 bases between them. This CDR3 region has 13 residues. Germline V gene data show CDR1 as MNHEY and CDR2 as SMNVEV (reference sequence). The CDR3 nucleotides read TGTGCCAGCAGCCCCCTCGGTCGGCAGCCCCAGCATTTT. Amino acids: CASSPLGRQPQHF.

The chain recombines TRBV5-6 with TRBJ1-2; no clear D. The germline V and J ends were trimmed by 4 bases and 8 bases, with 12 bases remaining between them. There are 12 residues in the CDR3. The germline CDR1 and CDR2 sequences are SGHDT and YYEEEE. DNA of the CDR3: TGTGCCAGCAGCCCTAGGACTGACGGCTACACCTTC. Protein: CASSPRTDGYTF.

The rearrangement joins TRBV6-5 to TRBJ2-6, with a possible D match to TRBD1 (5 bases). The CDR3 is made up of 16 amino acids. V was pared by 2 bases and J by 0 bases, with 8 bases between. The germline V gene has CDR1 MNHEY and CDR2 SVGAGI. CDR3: CASSYGAASGANVLTF. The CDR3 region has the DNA TGTGCCAGCAGTTACGGGGCAGCCTCTGGGGCCAACGTCCTGACTTTC.

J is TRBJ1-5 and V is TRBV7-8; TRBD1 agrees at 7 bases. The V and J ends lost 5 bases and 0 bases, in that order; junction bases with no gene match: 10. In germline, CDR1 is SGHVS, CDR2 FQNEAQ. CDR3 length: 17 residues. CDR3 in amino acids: CASSPEGQTYSNQPQHF. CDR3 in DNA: TGTGCCAGCAGCCCAGAGGGACAGACGTATAGCAATCAGCCCCAGCATTTT.

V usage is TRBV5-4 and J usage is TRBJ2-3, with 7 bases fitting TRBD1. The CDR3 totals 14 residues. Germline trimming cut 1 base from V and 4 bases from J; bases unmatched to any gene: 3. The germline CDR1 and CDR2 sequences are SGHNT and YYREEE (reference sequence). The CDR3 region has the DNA TGTGCCAGCAGCTTGCAGACAGGGTCAGATACGCAGTATTTT. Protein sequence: CASSLQTGSDTQYF.

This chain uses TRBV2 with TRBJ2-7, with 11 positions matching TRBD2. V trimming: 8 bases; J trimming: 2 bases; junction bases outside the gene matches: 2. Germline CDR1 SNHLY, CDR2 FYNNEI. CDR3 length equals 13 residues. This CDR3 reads CASWGLAAYEQYF. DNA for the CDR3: TGTGCCAGCTGGGGACTAGCGGCCTACGAGCAGTACTTC.

CDR3 DNA: TGTGCCAGCAGGCTCCGAGGTACCGGGGAGCTGTTTTTT. It yields the protein CASRLRGTGELFF. This rearrangement joins TRBV5-5 to TRBJ2-2; D unresolved. The CDR3 is made up of 13 amino acids. Looked up from germline, CDR1 is SGHKS and CDR2 is YYEKEE (reference sequence). Trimming cost V 5 bases and J 5 bases, with 10 bases left between them.

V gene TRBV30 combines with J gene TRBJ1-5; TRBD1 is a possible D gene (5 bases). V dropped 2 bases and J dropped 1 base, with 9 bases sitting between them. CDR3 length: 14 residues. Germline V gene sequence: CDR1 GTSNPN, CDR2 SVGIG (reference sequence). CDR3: CAWSWGESNQPQHF. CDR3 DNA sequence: TGTGCCTGGAGTTGGGGCGAGAGCAATCAGCCCCAGCATTTT.

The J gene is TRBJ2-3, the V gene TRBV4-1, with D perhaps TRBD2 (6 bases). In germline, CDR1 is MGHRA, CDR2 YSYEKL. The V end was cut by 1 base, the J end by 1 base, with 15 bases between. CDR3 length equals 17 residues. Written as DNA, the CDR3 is TGCGCCAGCAGCCAAGGACCCCTGACGGGAGGCACAGATACGCAGTATTTT. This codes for CASSQGPLTGGTDTQYF.

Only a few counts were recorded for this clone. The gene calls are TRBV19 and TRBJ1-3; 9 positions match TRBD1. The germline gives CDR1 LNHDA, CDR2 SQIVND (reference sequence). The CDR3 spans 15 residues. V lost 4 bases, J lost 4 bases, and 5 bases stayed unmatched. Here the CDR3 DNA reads TGTGCCAGTAGTAGAACCGGGACAGGGGGAAACACCATATATTTT. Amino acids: CASSRTGTGGNTIYF.

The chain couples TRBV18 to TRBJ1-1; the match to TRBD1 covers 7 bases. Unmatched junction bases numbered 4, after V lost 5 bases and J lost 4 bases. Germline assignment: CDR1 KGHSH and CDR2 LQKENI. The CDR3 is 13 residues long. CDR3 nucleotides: TGTGCCAGCTCAAAGACAGGGACCACTGAAGCTTTCTTT. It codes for CASSKTGTTEAFF.